This is a list of T cell receptor beta chains from one sample in a study of CD8+CD57+ T cells in acquired aplastic anemia. TCRdb itself ran the reads through MiXCR, one entry per CDR3 protein. The sample gives 150,000 to 200,000 distinct CDR3 sequences, 55% to 70% of which show up once; about 41% is in the top ten. Specimen: sorted CD4+, CD8+, or CD8+CD57+ T cells (not recorded which) from PBMCs. The receptors here all came from a human donor in good health. Each CDR3 is given with its conserved first and last residue. A D gene is named only where the DNA matches it firmly. Expanded clones are given a class, and other clones once, few, many or no size at all.

TRBV20-1 NA NA CSAWGAITDTQYF
TRBV12-3/TRBV12-4 NA NA CASSFGAHGARGYTF
TRBV29-1 NA NA CSVSANPVANTGELFF
TRBV6-5 NA NA CASRSSGNEQYF
TRBV7-2 TRBD1 few CASSPQGARGYTF
TRBV10-3 NA few CAISESAGTEAFF
TRBV20-1 NA NA CSARGRGQETQYF
TRBV12-5 NA many CASGLLRGLPDTQYF
TRBV7-9 NA NA CASQRDGYLNSPLHF
TRBV15 NA few CASTGWGNNSPLHF
TRBV6-5 TRBD1 NA CASSYTSETGGYGYTF
TRBV7-2 TRBD1 NA CASSLRQGINEKLFF
TRBV12-3/TRBV12-4 NA many CASSLTGSTEAFF
TRBV6-1 NA many CASSEGNGGELFF
TRBV2 NA NA CASSTGRDFATYEQYF
TRBV6-5 NA NA CASSYSGSRRLGSEQYF
TRBV19 TRBD1 NA CASSRSQGASNQPQHF
TRBV20-1 NA NA CSARGLGGTDTQYF
TRBV7-8 NA NA CASSPRPHYEQYF
TRBV20-1 NA NA CSATGGRIEAFF
TRBV30 NA NA CAWRGKGNEQFF
TRBV6-6 TRBD1 NA CASSYLGTGIMNTEAFF
TRBV28 NA few CASTSDSNQPQHF
TRBV4-3 NA many CASSQDRRQGFYGYTF
TRBV5-1 NA NA CASSLAQIAGSPLHF
TRBV2 NA NA CASSLASGGFYNSPLHF
TRBV19 TRBD1 NA CASRGDRGGEQYF
TRBV10-3 NA NA CAISESGGDTLGEQYF
TRBV7-9 NA once CASSEGDSPHEQYF
TRBV20-1 TRBD1 NA CSAGGQLANYGYTF
TRBV15 NA NA CATSRDAGNSPLHF
TRBV5-8 NA few CASSLGGHPAFF
TRBV20-1 NA NA CGLRTELYEAFF
TRBV7-8 NA NA CASSLGAEGSEKLFF
TRBV6-4 TRBD2 few CASSETSGRTDTQYF
TRBV25-1 NA many CASSRGVSYGYTF
TRBV11-3 TRBD1 NA CARRQGSRYEQFF
TRBV28 TRBD1 many CASSYGTGGAKETQYF
TRBV14 NA NA CASSAGQNLYEQYF
TRBV7-8 NA NA CASSTGRTGTEAFF
TRBV4-3 TRBD2 many CASSQALGLAGSWEQFF
TRBV7-2 TRBD2 many CASSLAVLAGGGDEQFF
TRBV12-3/TRBV12-4 NA NA CASSLGATGGSYTF
TRBV5-1 TRBD2 NA CASSLAGGGIETQYF
TRBV6-4 NA NA CASRQDSSTGELFF
TRBV30 NA NA CAWSVLSSYTGELFF
TRBV25-1 NA NA CASRDSERGYTF
TRBV9 NA NA CASSVGTPFSGNTIYF
TRBV28 NA NA CASSFGAGPPDEQYF
TRBV6-5 NA NA CASSYGLTGNTIYF
TRBV12-3/TRBV12-4 NA NA CASSLTSYGYTF
TRBV10-3 NA NA CAIRVGGGTDTQYF
TRBV7-9 TRBD1 NA CASVGPGQGSNDGYTF